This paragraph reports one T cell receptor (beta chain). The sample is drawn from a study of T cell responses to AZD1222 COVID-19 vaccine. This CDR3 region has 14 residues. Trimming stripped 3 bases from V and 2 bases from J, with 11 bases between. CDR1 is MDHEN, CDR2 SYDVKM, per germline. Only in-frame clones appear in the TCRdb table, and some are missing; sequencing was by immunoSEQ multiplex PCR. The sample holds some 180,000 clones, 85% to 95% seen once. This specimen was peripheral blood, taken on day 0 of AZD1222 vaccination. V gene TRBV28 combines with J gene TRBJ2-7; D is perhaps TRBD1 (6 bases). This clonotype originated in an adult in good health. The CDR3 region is CASSLDYRAYEQYV. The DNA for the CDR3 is TGTGCCAGCAGTTTGGATTACAGGGCCTACGAGCAGTACGTC.